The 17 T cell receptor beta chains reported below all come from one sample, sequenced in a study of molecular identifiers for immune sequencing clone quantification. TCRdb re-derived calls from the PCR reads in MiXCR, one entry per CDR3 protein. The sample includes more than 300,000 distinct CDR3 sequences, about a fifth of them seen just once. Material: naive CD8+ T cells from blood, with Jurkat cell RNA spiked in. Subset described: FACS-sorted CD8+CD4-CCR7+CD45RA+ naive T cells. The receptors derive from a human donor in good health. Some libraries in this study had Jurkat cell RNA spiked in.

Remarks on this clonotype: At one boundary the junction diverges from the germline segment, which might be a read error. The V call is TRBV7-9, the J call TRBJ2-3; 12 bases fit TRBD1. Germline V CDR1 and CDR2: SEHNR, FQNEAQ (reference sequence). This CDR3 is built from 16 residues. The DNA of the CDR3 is TGTGCCGGCAGCCGTCGGGACAGGGGGCCCACAGATACGCAGTATTTT. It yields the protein CAGSRRDRGPTDTQYF.

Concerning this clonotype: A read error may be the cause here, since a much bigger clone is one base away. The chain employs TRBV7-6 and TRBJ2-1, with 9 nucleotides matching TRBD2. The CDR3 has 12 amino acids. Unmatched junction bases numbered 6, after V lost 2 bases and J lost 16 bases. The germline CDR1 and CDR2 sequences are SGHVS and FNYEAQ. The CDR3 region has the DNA TGTGCCAGCAGCTTACCTAGCGGGGTGGTTTTCTTC. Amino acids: CASSLPSGVVFF.

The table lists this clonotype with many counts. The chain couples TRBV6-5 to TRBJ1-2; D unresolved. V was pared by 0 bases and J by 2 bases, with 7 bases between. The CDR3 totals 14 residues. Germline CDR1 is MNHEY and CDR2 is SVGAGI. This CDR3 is CASSYSNRNYGYTF. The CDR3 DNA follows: TGTGCCAGCAGTTACTCGAACAGAAACTATGGCTACACCTTC.

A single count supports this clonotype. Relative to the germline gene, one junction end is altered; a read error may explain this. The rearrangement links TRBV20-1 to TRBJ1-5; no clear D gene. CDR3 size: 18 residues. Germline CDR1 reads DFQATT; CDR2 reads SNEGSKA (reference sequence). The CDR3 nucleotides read TGCAGTGCTGGAGATCCAAGGGAGGTCTCCAATAGCAATCAGCCCCAGCATTTT. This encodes CSAGDPREVSNSNQPQHF.

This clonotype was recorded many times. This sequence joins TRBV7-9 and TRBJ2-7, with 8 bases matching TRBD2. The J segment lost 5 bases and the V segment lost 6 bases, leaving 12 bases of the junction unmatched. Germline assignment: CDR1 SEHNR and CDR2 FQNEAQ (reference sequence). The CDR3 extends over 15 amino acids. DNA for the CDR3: TGTGCCAGCAGGCGACGGGGCGGGGGGACCAACGAGCAGTACTTC. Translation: CASRRRGGGTNEQYF.

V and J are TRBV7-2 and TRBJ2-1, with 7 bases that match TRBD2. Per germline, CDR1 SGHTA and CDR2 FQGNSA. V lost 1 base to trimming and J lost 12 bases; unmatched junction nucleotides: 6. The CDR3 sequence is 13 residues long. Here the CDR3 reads CASSLGHPGGQFF. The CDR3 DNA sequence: TGTGCCAGCAGCTTAGGCCATCCGGGGGGGCAGTTCTTC.

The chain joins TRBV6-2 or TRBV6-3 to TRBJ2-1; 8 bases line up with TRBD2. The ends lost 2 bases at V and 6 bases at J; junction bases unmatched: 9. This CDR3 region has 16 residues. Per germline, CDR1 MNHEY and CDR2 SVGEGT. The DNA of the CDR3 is TGTGCCAGCAGTTACCCTCGGACTAGCAATACCAATGAGCAGTTCTTC. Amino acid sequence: CASSYPRTSNTNEQFF.

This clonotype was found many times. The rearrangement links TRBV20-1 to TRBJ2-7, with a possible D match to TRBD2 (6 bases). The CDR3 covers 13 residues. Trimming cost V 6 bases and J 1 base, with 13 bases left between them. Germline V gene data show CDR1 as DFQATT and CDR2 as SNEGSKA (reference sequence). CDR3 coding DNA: TGCAGTGCAAACTCCGCGGGGTCCTACGAGCAGTACTTC. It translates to CSANSAGSYEQYF.

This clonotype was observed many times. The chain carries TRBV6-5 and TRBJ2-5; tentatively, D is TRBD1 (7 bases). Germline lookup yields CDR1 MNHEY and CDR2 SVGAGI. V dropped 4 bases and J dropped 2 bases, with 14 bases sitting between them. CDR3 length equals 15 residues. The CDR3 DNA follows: TGTGCCAGCAGTTCAGGCGGGACAGTTCAAGAGACCCAGTACTTC. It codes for CASSSGGTVQETQYF.

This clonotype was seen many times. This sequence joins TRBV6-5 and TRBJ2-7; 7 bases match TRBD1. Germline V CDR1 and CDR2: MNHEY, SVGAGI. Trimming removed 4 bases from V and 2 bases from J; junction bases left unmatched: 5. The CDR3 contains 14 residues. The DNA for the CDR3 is TGTGCCAGCAGTTCACAGGGGATTACCTACGAGCAGTACTTC. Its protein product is CASSSQGITYEQYF.

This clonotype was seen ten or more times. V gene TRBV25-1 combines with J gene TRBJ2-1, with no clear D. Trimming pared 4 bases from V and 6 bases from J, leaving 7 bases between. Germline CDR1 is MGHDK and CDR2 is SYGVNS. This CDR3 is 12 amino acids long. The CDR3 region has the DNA TGTGCCAGCAGTGGAATGGCCAATGAGCAGTTCTTC. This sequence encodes CASSGMANEQFF.

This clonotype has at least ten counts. The CDR3 sequence is CSVGLYRTNTGELFF. DNA of the CDR3: TGCAGCGTTGGTTTGTACAGGACCAACACCGGGGAGCTGTTTTTT. J is TRBJ2-2 and V is TRBV29-1, with D possibly being TRBD1 (5 bases). This CDR3 is 15 amino acids long. V shed 4 bases and J shed 2 bases, with 14 bases lying between them. The germline CDR1 and CDR2 sequences are SQVTM and ANQGSEA.

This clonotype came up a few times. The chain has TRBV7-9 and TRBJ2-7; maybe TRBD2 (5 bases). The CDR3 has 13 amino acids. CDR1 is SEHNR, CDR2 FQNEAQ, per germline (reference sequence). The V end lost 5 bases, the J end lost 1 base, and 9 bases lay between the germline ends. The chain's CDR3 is CASSLWESYEQYF. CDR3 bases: TGTGCCAGCAGCCTGTGGGAGTCCTACGAGCAGTACTTC. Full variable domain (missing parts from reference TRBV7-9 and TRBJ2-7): DTGVSQNPRHKITKRGQNVTFRCDPISEHNRLYWYRQTLGQGPEFLTYFQNEAQLEKSRLLSDRFSAERPKGSFSTLEIQRTEQGDSAMYLCASSLWESYEQYFGPGTRLTVT.

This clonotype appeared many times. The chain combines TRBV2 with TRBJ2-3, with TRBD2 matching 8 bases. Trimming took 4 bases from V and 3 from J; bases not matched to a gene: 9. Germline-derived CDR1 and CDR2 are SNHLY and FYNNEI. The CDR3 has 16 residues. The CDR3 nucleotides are TGTGCCAGCAGTGTTTCAGCGGGAGACCTGACAGATACGCAGTATTTT. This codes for CASSVSAGDLTDTQYF.

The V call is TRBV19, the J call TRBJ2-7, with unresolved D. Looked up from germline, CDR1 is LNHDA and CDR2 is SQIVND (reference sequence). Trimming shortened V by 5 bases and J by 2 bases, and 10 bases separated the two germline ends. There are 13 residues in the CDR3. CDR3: CASSPDAAYEQYF. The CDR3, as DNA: TGTGCCAGTAGTCCGGACGCCGCCTACGAGCAGTACTTC.

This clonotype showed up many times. CDR3 nucleotides: TGTGCCAGTAGTATCTTACCGGGGGGCATCAATGAAGCTTTCTTT. Protein product: CASSILPGGINEAFF. J is TRBJ1-1 and V is TRBV19; D possibly corresponds to TRBD1 (6 bases). The CDR3 covers 15 residues. V was cut by 3 bases and J by 7 bases, with 18 bases left in between. CDR1 LNHDA and CDR2 SQIVND come from the germline V gene (reference sequence).

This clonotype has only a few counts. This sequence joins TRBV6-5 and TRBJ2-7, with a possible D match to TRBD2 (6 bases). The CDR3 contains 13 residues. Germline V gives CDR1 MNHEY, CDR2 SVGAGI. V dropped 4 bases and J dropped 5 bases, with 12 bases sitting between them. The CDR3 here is CASSFTSSHEQYF. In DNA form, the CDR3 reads TGTGCCAGCAGTTTCACTAGCAGCCACGAGCAGTACTTC.